The entry that follows covers one T cell receptor beta chain sequence. Its target antigen remains unknown. No qualities accompany the bases; no much larger clone lies one base away. Library preparation was by the immunoSEQ multiplex PCR assay. TCRdb took over this immuneACCESS table, retaining in-frame rearrangements with V and J assigned. Such tables are incomplete; in checked studies, under half of the missing clones stem from an unresolved V gene, and the remainder is unexplained. The table for this sample lists 67,000 or so clones; 85% to 95% of them were counted only once. Roughly 3.2% of the sample is taken by the ten largest. The source of the sample is a study of T cell changes during pregnancy in multiple sclerosis (dated 2019 in TCRdb). About the full investigation: Changes in the T cell repertoire over the course of pregnancy were examined in this study in women with multiple sclerosis.

The CDR3 runs 16 amino acids, cysteine and phenylalanine included. The sequence is cut down to CDR3 DNA, 48 bases in frame from base 1. At the junction V is shortened by 7 bases and J by 0 bases; bases outside the gene matches: 12. Via the germline V gene, CDR1 is SQVTM and CDR2 ANQGSEA. This receptor was identified in a female donor in good health, enrolled as a control in a pregnancy study. Sequencing was performed on CD8+ T cells from peripheral blood mononuclear cells, taken in the third trimester of pregnancy. The chain uses TRBV29-1 and TRBJ1-2, with TRBD1 identical over 9 junction bases. The DNA sequence follows: TGCAGCGCACGGGTACAGGGGGCTAAAGCTAACTATGGCTACACCTTC. It encodes CSARVQGAKANYGYTF.